One T cell receptor beta chain is described in this entry. Each sorted subset replicate got 200 ng genomic DNA, 25,000 to 30,000 genomes. Here immunoSEQ multiplex PCR was the method, and the copy in TCRdb shows in-frame clones only, minus some. This sample yields 2 million to 2.5 million clones, of which approximately 95% are seen a single time; 0.13% belongs to the top ten. This sample is part of a study of shared clonotypes between healthy human individuals. This TCR was recovered from a man between 18 and 35 years old in good health. The sequencing input was naive CD4+ T cells sorted from blood. Subset denoted: CD45RA+ positively selected.

Here the CDR3 DNA reads TGTGCCAGCAGCGGGGAGGACAGGGAACAATTCTCTGGAAACACCATATATTTT. Protein: CASSGEDREQFSGNTIYF. The chain couples TRBV9 to TRBJ1-3; TRBD1 matches 8 bases. The junction had 11 bases not matched to a gene; V was cut back by 3 bases and J by 0 bases. The CDR3 consists of 18 residues. CDR1 SGDLS and CDR2 YYNGEE come from the germline V gene.